This TCR beta chain was found in a study of blood T cells in healthy people across ages. CDR1 SGHVS and CDR2 FNYEAQ come from the germline V gene. V was clipped by 0 bases and J by 2 bases; unmatched bases: 8. The CDR3 length is 17 residues. The study, taken as a whole, reports: Because sorting was not performed, PBMCs prevented conclusive naive versus antigen-experienced comparison. Versus aged donors, long-lived donors had higher diversity and more naive CD4+ cells.

All donors came from Russia, were Caucasian and healthy, and spanned ages 6 to 90. Per sample, a minimum of 6 million PBMCs were isolated. About this clonotype itself: Its antigen remains unidentified.

The authors ran a second PCR of about 7 to 12 cycles using a sample-barcoded 5' primer and a J-beta primer mix. One entry per CDR3 protein results from TCRdb running MiXCR on the 5' RACE reads. The sample consists of roughly 1,800,000 distinct CDR3 sequences, about 49% of them appearing once. The material sequenced was blood. The sequence came from a woman aged 40 to 50 in good health. The chain couples TRBV7-6 to TRBJ2-3; 7 bases agree with TRBD1. As DNA, the CDR3 is TGTGCCAGCAGCTTAGCGGAACAGGGGTATGCCACAGATACGCAGTATTTT. Translating gives CASSLAEQGYATDTQYF. The full variable domain, its missing parts supplied by reference TRBV7-6 and TRBJ2-3, is GAGVSQSPRYKVTKRGQDVALRCDPISGHVSLYWYRQALGQGPEFLTYFNYEAQQDKSGLPNDRFSAERPEGSISTLTIQRTEQRDSAMYRCASSLAEQGYATDTQYFGPGTRLTVL.